This TCR beta chain came from a study of blood T cells in healthy people across ages. V lost 6 bases and J lost 0; bases outside the gene matches: 14. The CDR3 runs 19 residues. Germline V lookup: CDR1 SEHNR, CDR2 FQNEAQ (reference sequence). The table lists this clonotype with a few counts. For the second PCR, which ran for 7 to 11 cycles, a sample-barcoded 5' primer and a J-beta primer mix were used. TCRdb reprocessed the 5' RACE reads via MiXCR and lists one record per CDR3 protein. The data contain around 650,000 distinct CDR3 sequences, around 43% of them singletons. The source material was blood. The chain employs TRBV7-9 and TRBJ2-1; 10 bases map to TRBD1. The receptor was isolated from an elderly man in good health. The CDR3 DNA follows: TGTGCCAGCAGTCCGGCGGGGACAGGGGTTGGGTCCTCCTACAATGAGCAGTTCTTC. Residues: CASSPAGTGVGSSYNEQFF.